This TCR beta chain emerged from a study of T-cell memory formation after mild COVID-19. Note on this clonotype: Its specificity is unknown.

A 5'RACE reaction primed in the constant segment made cDNA libraries of TCR alpha and TCR beta, and these carried sample barcodes and UMIs. Each CDR3 protein gets one entry after TCRdb re-called the 5' RACE reads with MiXCR. The sample holds 470,000 or so distinct CDR3 sequences, around 18% seen once. Study-level findings and limits: There were some responding clones in pre-infection memory, which suggested that cross-reactive memory had joined. Among clones peaking at day 37 in the second wave, SARS-CoV-2 specificity remained unconfirmed. Clones that contracted from day 15 to 85 were balanced CD4/CD8, while later expanders leaned CD4+.

Germline CDR1 SEHNR, CDR2 FQNEAQ (reference sequence). The ends were cut back, 5 bases at V and 1 base at J, with 5 bases in the middle. The CDR3 is 12 amino acids. The chain uses TRBV7-9 and TRBJ2-5, with unresolved D. The sample comprised PBMCs or a T cell subset sorted from them (not recorded which). The sequence was collected from an adult woman who had mild COVID-19 (a few samples of this study predate the infection). Cell type and time point are not known. The CDR3 nucleotides are TGTGCCAGCAGCGTCGTCCAAGAGACCCAGTACTTC. Its translation is CASSVVQETQYF.